These 18 T cell receptor beta chains share one sample of origin, sequenced in a study of blood T cell repertoires in COVID-19. Sequencing used immunoSEQ multiplex PCR; TCRdb keeps in-frame clones, though not all of them. The sample yields 200,000 to 300,000 clones, 87% seen once. The sample taken for sequencing was peripheral blood. The receptor set was obtained from a man in his fifties or sixties who had recovered from COVID-19.

The chain uses TRBV6-1 and TRBJ2-7; 7 bases map to TRBD2. Germline V gene data show CDR1 as MNHNS and CDR2 as SASEGT. The ends lost 2 bases at V and 4 bases at J; junction bases unmatched: 14. The CDR3 length is 17 residues. CDR3 in DNA: TGTGCCAGCAGTGAAAATCGGGGTAAAGGGAGGGAGTACGAGCAGTACGTC. Protein product: CASSENRGKGREYEQYV.

V usage is TRBV7-8 and J usage is TRBJ2-7, with D possibly TRBD2 on 6 matching bases. This CDR3 region has 16 residues. Germline V gene lookup returns CDR1 SGHVS and CDR2 FQNEAQ. V lost 5 bases to trimming and J lost 2 bases, with 19 bases between them. CDR3 in DNA: TGTGCCAGCAGCCAAACGTTGGGCGGGGTACCCTACGAGCAGTACGTC. As protein: CASSQTLGGVPYEQYV.

This clone was seen just once. The genes are TRBV24-1 and TRBJ2-3; 11 bases are shared with TRBD2. Looked up from germline, CDR1 is KGHDR and CDR2 is SFDVKD. Losses at the gene ends were 1 base for V and 5 bases for J; bases not matched to a gene: 10. This CDR3 spans 18 amino acids. The CDR3 loop reads CATSDLSIAGGHVDTQYF. The CDR3 nucleotides read TGTGCCACCAGTGATTTATCAATAGCGGGGGGGCATGTAGATACGCAGTATTTT.

The gene calls are TRBV5-5 and TRBJ2-7, with 11 bases that match TRBD1. Germline loops: CDR1 SGHKS, CDR2 YYEKEE (reference sequence). The CDR3 length is 16 residues. The V segment lost 4 bases and the J segment 2 bases; nucleotides outside the gene matches: 8. CDR3 nucleotide sequence: TGTGCCAGCAGCATGGACCCGGGACAGGGGGCCTACGAGCAGTACGTC. It codes for CASSMDPGQGAYEQYV.

This chain uses TRBV19 with TRBJ1-4; D uncertain. V dropped 5 bases and J dropped 11 bases, with 9 bases sitting between them. The length of the CDR3 is 11 residues. Germline values: CDR1 LNHDA, CDR2 SQIVND (reference sequence). The CDR3 is CASSVPGKLFF. The CDR3 DNA reads TGTGCCAGTAGTGTCCCGGGTAAACTGTTTTTT.

The chain couples TRBV5-1 to TRBJ2-7; 11 nucleotides align to TRBD2. CDR3 length: 13 amino acids. Germline V gene data show CDR1 as SGHRS and CDR2 as YFSETQ. With 5 bases clipped from V and 4 bases from J, the junction kept 2 bases outside the gene matches. The CDR3 protein is CASRLAGGYEQYF. The CDR3, as DNA: TGCGCCAGCAGGTTAGCGGGGGGGTACGAGCAGTACTTC.

There are a few counts of this clone. The chain combines TRBV10-3 with TRBJ1-6, with D hard to call. The CDR3 is made up of 13 amino acids. Germline V lookup: CDR1 ENHRY, CDR2 SYGVKD. The V end lost 4 bases, the J end lost 6 bases, and 7 bases lay between the germline ends. CDR3 loop: CAISVGANSPLHF. As DNA, the CDR3 is TGTGCCATCAGTGTGGGCGCTAATTCACCCCTCCACTTT.

In its sample, this clone was seen once. This chain uses TRBV6-5 with TRBJ2-7, with D possibly being TRBD2 (5 bases). CDR3 size: 15 residues. V shed 7 bases and J shed 2 bases, with 18 bases lying between them. In germline, CDR1 is MNHEY, CDR2 SVGAGI. The CDR3 protein is CASTTTRTRAYEQYF. CDR3 bases: TGTGCCAGCACTACAACCCGGACTCGAGCCTACGAGCAGTACTTC.

The chain is built from TRBV28 and TRBJ1-1, with D perhaps TRBD1 (5 bases). The ends were cut back, 7 bases at V and 1 base at J, with 7 bases in the middle. The CDR3 is 12 amino acids. Germline CDR1 MDHEN, CDR2 SYDVKM. This CDR3 is CASKQGNTEAFF. CDR3 nucleotides: TGTGCCAGCAAGCAGGGGAACACTGAAGCTTTCTTT.

This rearrangement joins TRBV6-5 to TRBJ1-6, with TRBD1 matching 9 bases. The CDR3 runs 15 residues. Unmatched junction bases numbered 2, after V lost 0 bases and J lost 8 bases. Germline assignment: CDR1 MNHEY and CDR2 SVGAGI. DNA for the CDR3: TGTGCCAGCAGTTACTCGAGACAGGGGGATTCACCCCTCCACTTT. It codes for CASSYSRQGDSPLHF.

The chain recombines TRBV10-3 with TRBJ2-7; D is possibly TRBD2 (5 bases). Germline-derived CDR1 and CDR2 are ENHRY and SYGVKD. CDR3 length: 16 residues. The V end lost 0 bases, the J end lost 6 bases, and 18 bases lay between the germline ends. CDR3 sequence (DNA): TGTGCCATCAGTGAGTCGACCCTTAAAGTCAGCGGCGAGCAGTACGTC. As protein: CAISESTLKVSGEQYV.

The genes are TRBV11-2 and TRBJ2-3, with D tentatively TRBD2 (6 bases). Trimming cost V 1 base and J 6 bases, with 11 bases left between them. This CDR3 contains 14 residues. Germline V gives CDR1 SGHAT, CDR2 FQNNGV. CDR3 in amino acids: CASSLVETRDTQYF. CDR3 DNA sequence: TGTGCCAGCAGCTTAGTCGAGACTAGGGATACGCAGTATTTT.

The V and J genes are TRBV19 and TRBJ2-7, with 10 bases aligning to TRBD1. The V gene end was trimmed by 1 base and the J gene end by 3 bases; junction bases not matched to a gene: 12. Germline V gene data show CDR1 as LNHDA and CDR2 as SQIVND (reference sequence). The CDR3 spans 18 residues. In DNA, the CDR3 is TGTGCCAGTAGTATAGCAGGCCGGACAGGGGGGAATTACTACGAGCAGTACTTC. Its translation: CASSIAGRTGGNYYEQYF. Drawing the rest from reference TRBV19 and TRBJ2-7, the complete variable domain is DGGITQSPKYLFRKEGQNVTLSCEQNLNHDAMYWYRQDPGQGLRLIYYSQIVNDFQKGDIAEGYSVSREKKESFPLTVTSAQKNPTAFYLCASSIAGRTGGNYYEQYFGPGTRLTVT.

This rearrangement joins TRBV6-5 to TRBJ2-7, with 7 positions matching TRBD1. This CDR3 has 14 residues. J lost 3 bases, V lost 6 bases, and 8 bases had no gene match. Germline V gene sequence: CDR1 MNHEY, CDR2 SVGAGI. CDR3 DNA sequence: TGTGCCAGCAGCCTAGGGGGCGCAGGCTACGAGCAGTACTTC. Protein product: CASSLGGAGYEQYF.

The chain recombines TRBV6-1 with TRBJ1-2; the D is unclear. The CDR3 loop spans 15 amino acids. Germline CDR1 MNHNS, CDR2 SASEGT. Trimming removed 2 bases at V and 5 bases at J, with 15 bases between. The chain's CDR3 is CASSERLTLLYGYTF. CDR3 sequence (DNA): TGTGCCAGCAGTGAACGACTGACCTTATTATATGGCTACACCTTC.

J is TRBJ2-1 and V is TRBV19; 9 bases align to TRBD1. Trimming cost V 8 bases and J 6 bases; bases outside gene matches: 11. Germline assignment: CDR1 LNHDA and CDR2 SQIVND (reference sequence). The CDR3 sequence is 15 residues long. CDR3 sequence reads: CASGTGTGRFNEQFF. In nucleotides, the CDR3 is TGTGCCAGTGGGACCGGGACAGGGCGATTCAATGAGCAGTTCTTC.

The CDR3 loop reads CSVEPQLGDGETQYF. In nucleotides, the CDR3 is TGCAGCGTTGAACCACAGCTGGGAGATGGGGAGACCCAGTACTTC. This rearrangement joins TRBV29-1 to TRBJ2-5; D may be TRBD2 (5 bases). The germline V gene has CDR1 SQVTM and CDR2 ANQGSEA. V lost 2 bases and J 5 bases, leaving 18 bases between the germline ends. The CDR3 extends over 15 amino acids.

The chain links TRBV3-1 (or the pseudogene TRBV3-2) to TRBJ1-2; tentatively, D is TRBD1 (6 bases). Trimming took 0 bases from V and 6 from J, leaving 11 bases between them. The CDR3 covers 14 residues. Germline V gene lookup returns CDR1 LGHDT and CDR2 YNNKEL (reference sequence). CDR3 sequence: CASSQDPGVDGYTF. In DNA, the CDR3 is TGTGCCAGCAGCCAAGATCCAGGGGTAGATGGCTACACCTTC.